This TCR beta chain comes out of a study of long-term antiretroviral therapy in people with HIV. With survey level as its setting, the immunoSEQ assay was v3.0. TCRdb's table, derived via immunoSEQ multiplex PCR, lists solely in-frame clones and lacks some. The sample holds around 26,000 clones, roughly 88% seen once. From germline, CDR1 is SGHDT and CDR2 YYEEEE. Trimming took 0 bases from V and 4 from J; bases not matched to a gene: 6. The CDR3 consists of 15 residues. The source of this sequence is a middle-aged man with HIV. The source was unsorted PBMCs, collected 3 years after starting antiretroviral therapy. This chain uses TRBV5-6 with TRBJ1-2; TRBD1 matches at 7 bases. CDR3 in amino acids: CASSLAYRGGYGYTF. The CDR3 DNA reads TGTGCCAGCAGCTTGGCGTACAGGGGCGGCTATGGCTACACCTTC.